A single TCR beta chain is shown here with its context. The germline V gene has CDR1 LGHNA and CDR2 YSLEER. This CDR3 has 16 amino acids. V lost 2 bases to trimming and J lost 7 bases; unmatched junction nucleotides: 11. Profiling relied on immunoSEQ multiplex PCR, and the TCRdb table lists in-frame clones only, not all of them. The sample lists some 220,000 clones, around 90% occurring once. The sample is drawn from a study of blood T cell repertoires in COVID-19. Input material: PBMCs or T cells enriched from blood (not recorded which). The rearrangement links TRBV4-3 to TRBJ1-1; TRBD1 aligns across 9 bases. The sequence derives from a woman aged 25 to 45 who had recovered from COVID-19. The CDR3 sequence: CASSQSFPGQGDEAFF. The DNA of the CDR3 is TGCGCCAGCAGCCAATCTTTTCCGGGACAGGGTGATGAAGCTTTCTTT.